This T cell receptor (beta chain) comes out of a study of tumor-infiltrating lymphocytes in primary liver carcinoma. Looking at the study overall: Sample yields of productive TCRbeta reads, ranging from roughly 3.5 to 7.13 million, were similar across tissue types.

Points from the study as a whole: Tumor tissue displayed a significantly greater top-250-clone fraction than blood (p = 0.039). The overlap of tumor-adjacent and tumor-blood pairs was smaller than that of tumor region pairs. Owing to bulk unsorted samples, no comparison was made between CD4+ and CD8+ repertoires.

Synthesis of TCR beta cDNA was carried out from 450 to 650 ng total RNA with a constant-region primer. Slightly modified ARM-PCR with three nested multiplex PCR rounds yielded TCR beta libraries. Researchers ran the first two PCR rounds for 10 cycles each with TRBV1-TRBV30 forward primers and a C-beta reverse primer. TCRdb processed the multiplex PCR reads anew with MiXCR; each CDR3 protein has one entry. The table has hundreds of thousands of distinct CDR3 sequences, roughly two thirds seen once. Germline DNA was also extracted, with blood RNA taken from unsorted whole blood. With regard to this clonotype: Its antigen is as yet unknown. A much larger clone differs from this one at a single base, so this may be a read error.

The CDR3 runs 14 residues. Trimming shortened V by 3 bases and J by 7 bases, and 15 bases separated the two germline ends. The sequenced sample was peripheral blood. V usage is TRBV12-3 or TRBV12-4 and J usage is TRBJ2-5, with a weak D call TRBD1 (6 bases). The sequence derives from a man aged 40-49 years with primary liver carcinoma and hepatitis B virus infection. The CDR3 here is CASSLHRDVGTQYF. The CDR3 DNA sequence: TGTGCCAGCAGTTTGCACAGGGATGTTGGGACCCAGTACTTC.